This is a list of T cell receptor beta chains from one sample in a study of T cell changes during pregnancy in multiple sclerosis. Clones were sequenced by immunoSEQ multiplex PCR, and TCRdb holds only the in-frame ones, with some missing. Of approximately 79,000 clones listed, 93% are singletons. The specimen comprised peripheral blood, sampled in the second trimester of pregnancy. The origin of the receptors is a female donor in good health, enrolled as a control in a pregnancy study. Each CDR3 is given without its conserved first and last residue. Fields, in order: J gene, V gene, CDR3 protein.

J gene: TRBJ2-5; V gene: TRBV30; CDR3 protein: AWSPLIEGLVETQY
J gene: TRBJ1-3; V gene: TRBV5-6; CDR3 protein: ASSAGAGARQNTIY
J gene: TRBJ2-7; V gene: TRBV6-5; CDR3 protein: ASSRTGTETYEQY
J gene: TRBJ1-5; V gene: TRBV10-2; CDR3 protein: ASSPATSNGHGQPQH
J gene: TRBJ1-5; V gene: TRBV4-3; CDR3 protein: ASSQGVTGGNQPQH
J gene: TRBJ2-2; V gene: TRBV11-3; CDR3 protein: ASVTLGGAGELF
J gene: TRBJ2-7; V gene: TRBV7-2; CDR3 protein: ASSRAGTSGGFQYEQY
J gene: TRBJ1-4; V gene: TRBV5-6; CDR3 protein: ASSDSATNEKLF
J gene: TRBJ1-1; V gene: TRBV7-8; CDR3 protein: ASSLARKGAEAF
J gene: TRBJ2-1; V gene: TRBV7-3; CDR3 protein: ASSSPWGNYNEQF
J gene: TRBJ2-5; V gene: TRBV7-2; CDR3 protein: ASSLGQAQETQY
J gene: TRBJ2-3; V gene: TRBV11-3; CDR3 protein: ASSLGDRGMADTQY
J gene: TRBJ1-1; V gene: TRBV7-9; CDR3 protein: ASWGVNTEAF
J gene: TRBJ1-2; V gene: TRBV19; CDR3 protein: ASSIRGSGDANYGYT
J gene: TRBJ1-5; V gene: TRBV27; CDR3 protein: ASSFNRNQPQH
J gene: TRBJ2-7; V gene: TRBV30; CDR3 protein: AWSRDRGRYEQY
J gene: TRBJ2-1; V gene: TRBV25-1; CDR3 protein: ASRKPGDYNEQF
J gene: TRBJ1-2; V gene: TRBV6-1; CDR3 protein: AIPLPGQFYGYT
J gene: TRBJ2-3; V gene: TRBV4-2; CDR3 protein: ASSQEHAGDPDTQY
J gene: TRBJ1-1; V gene: TRBV11-2; CDR3 protein: ASSSIWTGNTEAF
J gene: TRBJ1-3; V gene: TRBV9; CDR3 protein: ASSVDPGSGNTIY
J gene: TRBJ1-1; V gene: TRBV4-3; CDR3 protein: ASSQGPGEGDFVDEAF
J gene: TRBJ1-1; V gene: TRBV9; CDR3 protein: ASSPRLDRAKNTEAF
J gene: TRBJ1-6; V gene: TRBV6-1; CDR3 protein: ASSENRGGGSPLH